Listed below are T cell receptor beta chains from one sample, sequenced in a study of cytomegalovirus exposure and HLA in healthy donors. Clones were read by immunoSEQ multiplex PCR, and TCRdb kept only the in-frame ones, dropping some. Counted here are approximately 100,000 clones, 75% occurring once; the ten biggest clones make up over 12%. The sample comprised PBMCs. The receptors here all came from a male donor in good health and CMV-seropositive. Each CDR3 is given with its conserved first and last residue. The D gene is left open where the match is weak. Some rows have no size entry. The others give once, few or many, or a class for an expanded clone.

CDR3nt: TGTGCCAGCAGTGTACGGACAGGGGGTTACGAGCAGTACTTC; CDR3aa: CASSVRTGGYEQYF; d_gene: TRBD1; j_gene: TRBJ2-7; abundance: few; v_gene: TRBV27
CDR3nt: TGTGCCAGCTCACCACCTTCCACAGACAATGAGCAGTTCTTC; CDR3aa: CASSPPSTDNEQFF; d_gene: NA; j_gene: TRBJ2-1; abundance: NA; v_gene: TRBV18
CDR3nt: TGTGCCAGCAGCTTAGGTGGGTCGGGGGGCAAGCATTTT; CDR3aa: CASSLGGSGGKHF; d_gene: NA; j_gene: TRBJ1-5; abundance: NA; v_gene: TRBV7-9
CDR3nt: TGTGCCAGCCAGGGGGGTTTTAGCAATCAGCCCCAGCATTTT; CDR3aa: CASQGGFSNQPQHF; d_gene: TRBD1; j_gene: TRBJ1-5; abundance: NA; v_gene: TRBV7-8
CDR3nt: TGTGCCAGCAGCAGGGAGGGCAATCAGCCCCAGCATTTT; CDR3aa: CASSREGNQPQHF; d_gene: NA; j_gene: TRBJ1-5; abundance: NA; v_gene: TRBV5-6
CDR3nt: TGTGCCAGCAGCTTCCAAACAGGGACGACAGATACGCAGTATTTT; CDR3aa: CASSFQTGTTDTQYF; d_gene: NA; j_gene: TRBJ2-3; abundance: NA; v_gene: TRBV7-9
CDR3nt: TGCGCCAGCAGCCAGGGACAGGGTCATTCACCCCTCCACTTT; CDR3aa: CASSQGQGHSPLHF; d_gene: TRBD1; j_gene: TRBJ1-6; abundance: NA; v_gene: TRBV5-1
CDR3nt: TGCGCCAGCAGCCTCCAGGGTTACGAGCAGTACTTC; CDR3aa: CASSLQGYEQYF; d_gene: NA; j_gene: TRBJ2-7; abundance: NA; v_gene: TRBV5-1
CDR3nt: TGCGCCAGCAGCTCAAATCCCGGGACAGGGATGTCGTGGGAGCAGTACTTC; CDR3aa: CASSSNPGTGMSWEQYF; d_gene: TRBD1; j_gene: TRBJ2-7; abundance: once; v_gene: TRBV5-1
CDR3nt: TGTGCCAGTACCCGGGCAGGGCTAGGGAATTCACCCCTCCACTTT; CDR3aa: CASTRAGLGNSPLHF; d_gene: NA; j_gene: TRBJ1-6; abundance: NA; v_gene: TRBV19
CDR3nt: TGCAGTGCCCAGTCCCGGGGCGGGAAGTACTTC; CDR3aa: CSAQSRGGKYF; d_gene: NA; j_gene: TRBJ2-7; abundance: few; v_gene: TRBV20-1
CDR3nt: TGTGCCACCATCCAGGACAGCAGCTACGAGCAGTACTTC; CDR3aa: CATIQDSSYEQYF; d_gene: NA; j_gene: TRBJ2-7; abundance: NA; v_gene: TRBV10-3
CDR3nt: TGTGCCTGGAGTACAGGGAACTATGGCTACACCTTC; CDR3aa: CAWSTGNYGYTF; d_gene: NA; j_gene: TRBJ1-2; abundance: NA; v_gene: TRBV30
CDR3nt: TGTGCCAGCAGTTTATCTCCAGCGCGAACAGATACGCAGTATTTT; CDR3aa: CASSLSPARTDTQYF; d_gene: NA; j_gene: TRBJ2-3; abundance: NA; v_gene: TRBV27
CDR3nt: TGCGCCAGCAGCTTGCGGGTACAGGGATCGAACACCGGGGAGCTGTTTTTT; CDR3aa: CASSLRVQGSNTGELFF; d_gene: NA; j_gene: TRBJ2-2; abundance: NA; v_gene: TRBV5-1
CDR3nt: TGTGCCAGCAGCCCGGGGGGGCCAGTCGCAGATACGCAGTATTTT; CDR3aa: CASSPGGPVADTQYF; d_gene: TRBD2; j_gene: TRBJ2-3; abundance: NA; v_gene: TRBV7-2
CDR3nt: TGTGCCAGCAGCTTACGAGCGGGGGGCTTCACAGATACGCAGTATTTT; CDR3aa: CASSLRAGGFTDTQYF; d_gene: TRBD2; j_gene: TRBJ2-3; abundance: NA; v_gene: TRBV7-2
CDR3nt: TGTGCCAGCAGTTTTGACAGCAACTATGGCTACACCTTC; CDR3aa: CASSFDSNYGYTF; d_gene: NA; j_gene: TRBJ1-2; abundance: few; v_gene: TRBV28
CDR3nt: TGTGCCAGTAGTATGGACAGGGGGCGTATGACGGAGACCCAGTACTTC; CDR3aa: CASSMDRGRMTETQYF; d_gene: TRBD1; j_gene: TRBJ2-5; abundance: NA; v_gene: TRBV19